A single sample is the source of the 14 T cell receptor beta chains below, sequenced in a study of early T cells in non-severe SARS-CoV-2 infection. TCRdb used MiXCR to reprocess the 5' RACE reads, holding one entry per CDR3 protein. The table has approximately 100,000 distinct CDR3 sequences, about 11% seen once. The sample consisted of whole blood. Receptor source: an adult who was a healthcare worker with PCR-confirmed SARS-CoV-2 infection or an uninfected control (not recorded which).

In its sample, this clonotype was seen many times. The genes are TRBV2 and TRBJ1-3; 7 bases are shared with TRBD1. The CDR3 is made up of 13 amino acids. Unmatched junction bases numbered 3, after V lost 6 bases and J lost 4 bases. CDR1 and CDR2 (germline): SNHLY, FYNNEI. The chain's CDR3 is CASSRDSGNTIYF. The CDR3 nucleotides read TGTGCCAGCAGCCGGGACAGCGGAAACACCATATATTTT.

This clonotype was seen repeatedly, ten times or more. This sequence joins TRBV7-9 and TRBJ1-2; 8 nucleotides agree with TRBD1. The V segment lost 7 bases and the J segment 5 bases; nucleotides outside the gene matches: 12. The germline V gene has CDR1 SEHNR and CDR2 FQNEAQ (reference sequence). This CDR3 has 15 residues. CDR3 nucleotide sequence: TGTGCCAGCACCCCGGGGCAGGGGGCAGGGTATGGCTACACCTTC. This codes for CASTPGQGAGYGYTF.

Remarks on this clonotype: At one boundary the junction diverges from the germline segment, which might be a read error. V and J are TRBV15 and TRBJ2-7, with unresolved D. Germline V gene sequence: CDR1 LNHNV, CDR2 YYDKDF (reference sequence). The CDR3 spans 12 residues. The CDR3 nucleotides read TGTGCCGCCAGCAGCCCGTTCTACGAGCAGTACTTC. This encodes CAASSPFYEQYF.

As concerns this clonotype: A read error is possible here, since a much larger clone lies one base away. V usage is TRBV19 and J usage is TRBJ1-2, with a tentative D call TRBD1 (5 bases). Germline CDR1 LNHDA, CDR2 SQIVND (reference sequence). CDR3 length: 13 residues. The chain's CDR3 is CVMPQGADYGYTF. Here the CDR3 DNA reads TGTGTCATGCCCCAGGGTGCCGATTATGGCTACACCTTC.

The CDR3 here is CASSHHWGEQFF. CDR3 nucleotides: TGTGCCAGCAGCCATCACTGGGGGGAACAGTTCTTC. V is TRBV3-1 and J is TRBJ2-1; D possibly corresponds to TRBD2 (6 bases). V lost 3 bases and J lost 13, with 13 bases in between. The V gene's germline CDR1 is LGHDT and CDR2 YNNKEL (reference sequence). The CDR3 is made up of 12 amino acids.

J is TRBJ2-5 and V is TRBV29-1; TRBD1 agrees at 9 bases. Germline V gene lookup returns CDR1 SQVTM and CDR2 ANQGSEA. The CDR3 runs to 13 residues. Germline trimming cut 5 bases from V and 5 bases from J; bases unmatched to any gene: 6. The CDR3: CSVTGGEGETQYF. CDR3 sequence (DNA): TGCAGCGTTACAGGGGGCGAGGGGGAGACCCAGTACTTC. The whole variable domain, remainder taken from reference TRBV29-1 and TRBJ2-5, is SAVISQKPSRDICQRGTSLTIQCQVDSQVTMMFWYRQQPGQSLTLIATANQGSEATYESGFVIDKFPISRPNLTFSTLTVSNMSPEDSSIYLCSVTGGEGETQYFGPGTRLLVL.

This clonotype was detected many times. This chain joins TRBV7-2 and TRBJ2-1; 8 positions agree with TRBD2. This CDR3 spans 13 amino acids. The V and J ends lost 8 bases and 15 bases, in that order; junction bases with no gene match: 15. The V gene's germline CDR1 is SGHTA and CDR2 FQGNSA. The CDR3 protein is CASGISGAGGLFF. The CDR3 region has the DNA TGTGCCAGCGGGATTAGCGGGGCAGGAGGGTTGTTCTTC. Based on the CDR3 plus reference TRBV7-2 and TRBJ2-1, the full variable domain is GAGVSQSPSNKVTEKGKDVELRCDPISGHTALYWYRQSLGQGLEFLIYFQGNSAPDKSGLPSDRFSAERTGGSVSTLTIQRTQQEDSAVYLCASGISGAGGLFFGPGTRLTVL.

The CDR3 nucleotides are TGTGCCAGCAGCCAAGGGTCTAGCGACTTTGAAGCTTTCTTT. Residues: CASSQGSSDFEAFF. The chain carries TRBV4-2 and TRBJ1-1; unclear D gene. The CDR3 has 14 residues. Trimming shortened V by 1 base and J by 7 bases, and 13 bases separated the two germline ends. The germline CDR1 and CDR2 sequences are LGHNA and YNFKEQ.

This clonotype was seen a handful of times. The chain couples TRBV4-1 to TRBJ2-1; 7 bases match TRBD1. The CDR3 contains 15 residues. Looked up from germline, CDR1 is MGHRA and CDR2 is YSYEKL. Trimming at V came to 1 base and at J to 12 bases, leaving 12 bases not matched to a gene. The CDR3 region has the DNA TGCGCCAGCAGCCAAGGTGCCAGGGGGACCCTCGGGCAGTTCTTC. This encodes CASSQGARGTLGQFF.

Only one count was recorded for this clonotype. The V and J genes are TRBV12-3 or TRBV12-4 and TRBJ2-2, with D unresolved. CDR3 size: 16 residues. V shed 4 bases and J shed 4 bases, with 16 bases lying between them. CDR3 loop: CASSWAGLEVTGELFF. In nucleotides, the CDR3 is TGTGCCAGCAGTTGGGCTGGGCTAGAGGTCACCGGGGAGCTGTTTTTT.

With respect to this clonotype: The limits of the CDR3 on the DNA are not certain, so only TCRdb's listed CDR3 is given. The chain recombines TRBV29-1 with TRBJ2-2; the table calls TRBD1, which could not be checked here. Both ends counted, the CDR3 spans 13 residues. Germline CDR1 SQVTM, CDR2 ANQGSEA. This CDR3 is CSVGTGNTGEPVF.

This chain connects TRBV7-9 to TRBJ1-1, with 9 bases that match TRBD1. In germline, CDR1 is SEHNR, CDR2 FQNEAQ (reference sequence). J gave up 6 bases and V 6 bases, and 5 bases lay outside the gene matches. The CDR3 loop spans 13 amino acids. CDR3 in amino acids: CASREQGAAEAFF. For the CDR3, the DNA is TGTGCCAGCAGAGAACAGGGGGCCGCTGAAGCTTTCTTT. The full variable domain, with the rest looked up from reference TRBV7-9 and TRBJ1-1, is DTGVSQNPRHKITKRGQNVTFRCDPISEHNRLYWYRQTLGQGPEFLTYFQNEAQLEKSRLLSDRFSAERPKGSFSTLEIQRTEQGDSAMYLCASREQGAAEAFFGQGTRLTVV.

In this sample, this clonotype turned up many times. CDR3 region: CASSLNGQNTEAFF. The CDR3, as DNA: TGCGCCAGCAGCCTAAACGGACAGAACACTGAAGCTTTCTTT. This chain connects TRBV4-1 to TRBJ1-1, with D maybe TRBD1 (5 bases). The V and J ends lost 4 bases and 1 base respectively, with 10 bases between them. Germline CDR1 is MGHRA and CDR2 is YSYEKL. CDR3 size: 14 residues.

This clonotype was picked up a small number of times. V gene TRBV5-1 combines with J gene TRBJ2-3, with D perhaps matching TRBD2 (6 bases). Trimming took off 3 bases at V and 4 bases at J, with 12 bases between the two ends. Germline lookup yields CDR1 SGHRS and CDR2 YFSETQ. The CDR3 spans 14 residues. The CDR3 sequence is CASSSPSSADTQYF. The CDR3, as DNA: TGCGCCAGCAGCTCTCCTTCTAGCGCAGATACGCAGTATTTT.